This TCR beta chain was retrieved from a study of blood T cell repertoires in COVID-19. Study-level background: Donors in the United States, Italy and Spain gave samples during acute or convalescent COVID-19. Sources were T cells, B-cell-depleted T cells, or PBMCs; the material itself was cDNA or gDNA.

Trimming removed 5 bases from V and 6 bases from J; junction bases left unmatched: 5. Per the germline V gene, CDR1 is KGHDR and CDR2 is SFDVKD. The CDR3 covers 13 residues. Original processing notes: How many nucleated cells were present was estimated from reference gene primer amplification. Produced via immunoSEQ multiplex PCR; TCRdb's table is partial and in-frame only. V and J calls and clone size are those listed in that table; D and trimming were worked out from the DNA. Here the sample spans roughly 140,000 clones, approximately 80% being singletons. The rearrangement uses TRBV24-1 and TRBJ1-2, with 7 positions matching TRBD1. Sequencing was carried out using peripheral blood. The receptor comes from a woman aged 40 to 50 with active or convalescent COVID-19. The CDR3 region has the DNA TGTGCCACCAGTGTCTCGACAGGGCATGGCTACACCTTC. Translating gives CATSVSTGHGYTF.